A single sample gave rise to the 5 T cell receptor beta chains below, sequenced in a study of OX40 agonist ivuxolimab in advanced cancers. Assay: immunoSEQ multiplex PCR; the TCRdb copy retains only in-frame clones and omits some. The profile covers about 37,000 clones, with approximately 86% appearing a single time and roughly 2.3% taken by the ten largest. The material was CD4+ or CD8+ T cells sorted from blood, obtained in a trial of the OX40 agonist ivuxolimab. All receptors derive from an adult with an advanced solid tumor such as melanoma, head and neck, liver or kidney cancer.

The chain has TRBV11-3 and TRBJ2-2; D is uncertain. V lost 5 bases and J lost 5, with 6 bases in between. This CDR3 contains 12 residues. Germline V gene lookup returns CDR1 SGHNT and CDR2 YENEEA. CDR3 nucleotides: TGTGCCAGCAGCCCGTGGACCGGGGAGCTGTTTTTT. Its protein is CASSPWTGELFF.

The CDR3 region is CASSIEASGGSYQETQYF. In DNA, the CDR3 is TGTGCCAGTAGTATAGAGGCTAGCGGGGGGTCGTACCAAGAGACCCAGTACTTC. The V and J genes are TRBV19 and TRBJ2-5; 11 nucleotides match TRBD2. Germline assignment: CDR1 LNHDA and CDR2 SQIVND (reference sequence). V lost 0 bases, J lost 0 bases, and 6 bases stayed unmatched. The CDR3 extends over 18 amino acids.

The V and J genes are TRBV6-1 and TRBJ1-1, with D perhaps TRBD1 (6 bases). V was pared by 5 bases and J by 7 bases, with 11 bases between. The CDR3 covers 12 residues. Germline V CDR1 and CDR2: MNHNS, SASEGT. The CDR3 loop is CASSLDRFEAFF. CDR3 DNA sequence: TGTGCCAGCAGTCTAGACAGGTTTGAAGCTTTCTTT.

The chain combines TRBV18 with TRBJ1-4; 7 bases are a match to TRBD1. The CDR3 loop spans 18 amino acids. The ends lost 2 bases at V and 0 bases at J; junction bases unmatched: 9. CDR1 is KGHSH and CDR2 is LQKENI in the germline V gene. The DNA of the CDR3 is TGTGCCAGCTCACCAACCCGGGACAGACCTGCAACTAATGAAAAACTGTTTTTT. Its protein product is CASSPTRDRPATNEKLFF.

The chain has TRBV5-1 and TRBJ2-6; unclear D gene. From germline, CDR1 is SGHRS and CDR2 YFSETQ. V gave up 4 bases and J gave up 1 base, with 12 bases separating them. The CDR3 runs to 16 residues. Written as DNA, the CDR3 is TGCGCCAGCAGCCGCCAATGGTCTTCTGGGGCCAACGTCCTGACTTTC. Translation gives CASSRQWSSGANVLTF.